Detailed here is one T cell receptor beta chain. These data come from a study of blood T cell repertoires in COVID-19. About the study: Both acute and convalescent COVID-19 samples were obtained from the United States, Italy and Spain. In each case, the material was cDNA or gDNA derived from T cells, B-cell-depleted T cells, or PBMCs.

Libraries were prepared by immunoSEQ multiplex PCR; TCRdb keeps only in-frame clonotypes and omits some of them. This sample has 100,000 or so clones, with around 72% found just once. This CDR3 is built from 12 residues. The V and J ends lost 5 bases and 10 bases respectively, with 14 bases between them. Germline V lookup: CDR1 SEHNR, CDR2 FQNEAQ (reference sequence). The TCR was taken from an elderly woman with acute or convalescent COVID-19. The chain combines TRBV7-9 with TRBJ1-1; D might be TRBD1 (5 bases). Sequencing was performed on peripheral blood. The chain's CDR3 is CASSPLAGGAFF. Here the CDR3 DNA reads TGTGCCAGCAGCCCCCTTGCGGGGGGAGCTTTCTTT.